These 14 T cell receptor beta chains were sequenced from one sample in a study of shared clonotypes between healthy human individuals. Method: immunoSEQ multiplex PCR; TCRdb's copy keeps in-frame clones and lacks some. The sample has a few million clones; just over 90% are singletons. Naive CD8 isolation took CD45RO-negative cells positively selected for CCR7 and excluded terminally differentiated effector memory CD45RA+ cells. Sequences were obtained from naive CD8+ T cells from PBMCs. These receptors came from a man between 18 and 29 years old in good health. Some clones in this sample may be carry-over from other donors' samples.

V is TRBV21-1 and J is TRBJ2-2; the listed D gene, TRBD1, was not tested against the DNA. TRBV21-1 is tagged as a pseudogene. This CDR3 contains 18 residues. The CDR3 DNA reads TGTGCCAGCAGCCCCAAGGGACAGGGGTCACCCAACACCGGGGAGCTGTTTTTT. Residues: CASSPKGQGSPNTGELFF.

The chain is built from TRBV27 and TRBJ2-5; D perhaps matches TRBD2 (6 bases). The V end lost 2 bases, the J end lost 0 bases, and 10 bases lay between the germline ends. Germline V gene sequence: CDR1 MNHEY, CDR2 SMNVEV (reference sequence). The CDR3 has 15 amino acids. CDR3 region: CASSLVPGDQETQYF. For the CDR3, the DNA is TGTGCCAGCAGTTTAGTTCCGGGAGACCAAGAGACCCAGTACTTC.

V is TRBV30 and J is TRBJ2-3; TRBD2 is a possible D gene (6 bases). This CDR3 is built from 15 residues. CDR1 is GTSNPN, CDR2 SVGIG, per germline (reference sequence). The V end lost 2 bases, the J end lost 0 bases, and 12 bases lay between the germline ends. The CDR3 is CAWSLSGTSTDTQYF. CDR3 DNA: TGTGCCTGGAGTCTATCTGGGACTAGCACAGATACGCAGTATTTT. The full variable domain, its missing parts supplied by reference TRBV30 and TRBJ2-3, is SQTIHQWPATLVQPVGSPLSLECTVEGTSNPNLYWYRQAAGRGLQLLFYSVGIGQISSEVPQNLSASRPQDRQFILSSKKLLLSDSGFYLCAWSLSGTSTDTQYFGPGTRLTVL.

The CDR3 region is CASSSNTGLSINYGYTF. The CDR3 DNA reads TGTGCCAGCAGCTCAAACACAGGACTTTCAATTAACTATGGCTACACCTTC. The rearrangement uses TRBV7-9 and TRBJ1-2; D may be TRBD1 (5 bases). This CDR3 has 17 residues. The V end was cut by 4 bases, the J end by 1 base, with 19 bases between. Per the germline V gene, CDR1 is SEHNR and CDR2 is FQNEAQ (reference sequence). The full variable domain, with the rest looked up from reference TRBV7-9 and TRBJ1-2, is DTGVSQNPRHKITKRGQNVTFRCDPISEHNRLYWYRQTLGQGPEFLTYFQNEAQLEKSRLLSDRFSAERPKGSFSTLEIQRTEQGDSAMYLCASSSNTGLSINYGYTFGSGTRLTVV.

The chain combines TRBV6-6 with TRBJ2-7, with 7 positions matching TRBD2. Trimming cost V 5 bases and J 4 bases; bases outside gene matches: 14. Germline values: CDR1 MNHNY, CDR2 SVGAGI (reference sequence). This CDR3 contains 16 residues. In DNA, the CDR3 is TGTGCCAGCAGTCCCCGGGAGGCGGGAGTGGGTTACGAGCAGTACTTC. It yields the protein CASSPREAGVGYEQYF.

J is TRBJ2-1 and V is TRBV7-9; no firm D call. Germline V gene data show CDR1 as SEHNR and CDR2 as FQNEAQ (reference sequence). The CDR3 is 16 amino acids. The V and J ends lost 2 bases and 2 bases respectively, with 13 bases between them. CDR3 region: CASSLLQSEPYNEQFF. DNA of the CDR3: TGTGCCAGCAGCTTACTTCAGAGCGAGCCCTACAATGAGCAGTTCTTC. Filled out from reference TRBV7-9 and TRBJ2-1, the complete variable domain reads DTGVSQNPRHKITKRGQNVTFRCDPISEHNRLYWYRQTLGQGPEFLTYFQNEAQLEKSRLLSDRFSAERPKGSFSTLEIQRTEQGDSAMYLCASSLLQSEPYNEQFFGPGTRLTVL.

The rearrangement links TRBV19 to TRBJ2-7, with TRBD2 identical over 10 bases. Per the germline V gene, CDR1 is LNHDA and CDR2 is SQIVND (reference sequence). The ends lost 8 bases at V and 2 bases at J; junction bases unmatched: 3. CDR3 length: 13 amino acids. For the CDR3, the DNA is TGTGCCAGTGCTAGCGGGAGTACCTACGAGCAGTACTTC. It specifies CASASGSTYEQYF. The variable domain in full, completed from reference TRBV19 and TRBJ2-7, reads DGGITQSPKYLFRKEGQNVTLSCEQNLNHDAMYWYRQDPGQGLRLIYYSQIVNDFQKGDIAEGYSVSREKKESFPLTVTSAQKNPTAFYLCASASGSTYEQYFGPGTRLTVT.

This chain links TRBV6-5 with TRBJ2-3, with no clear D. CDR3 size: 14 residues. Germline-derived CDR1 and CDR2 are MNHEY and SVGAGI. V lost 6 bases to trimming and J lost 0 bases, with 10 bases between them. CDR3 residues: CASSPMVSTDTQYF. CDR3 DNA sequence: TGTGCCAGCAGCCCCATGGTGAGCACAGATACGCAGTATTTT.

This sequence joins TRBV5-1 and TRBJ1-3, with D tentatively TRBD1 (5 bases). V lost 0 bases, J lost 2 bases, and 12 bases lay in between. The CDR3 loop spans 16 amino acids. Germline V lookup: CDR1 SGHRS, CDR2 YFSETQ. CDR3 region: CASSLGFGTPGNTIYF. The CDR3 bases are TGCGCCAGCAGCTTGGGATTTGGGACTCCTGGAAACACCATATATTTT.

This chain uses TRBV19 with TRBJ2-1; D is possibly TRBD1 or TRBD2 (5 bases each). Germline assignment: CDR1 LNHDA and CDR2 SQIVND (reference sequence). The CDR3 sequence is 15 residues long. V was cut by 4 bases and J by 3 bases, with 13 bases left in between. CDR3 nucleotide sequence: TGTGCCAGTAGTACCTTCGGGGCGGTCTACAATGAGCAGTTCTTC. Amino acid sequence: CASSTFGAVYNEQFF.

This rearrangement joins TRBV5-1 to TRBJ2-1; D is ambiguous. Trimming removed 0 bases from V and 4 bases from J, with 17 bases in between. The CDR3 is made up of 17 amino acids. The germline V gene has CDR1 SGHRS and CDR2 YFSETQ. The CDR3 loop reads CASSLAFASFAYNEQFF. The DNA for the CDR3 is TGCGCCAGCAGCTTGGCCTTCGCCAGCTTTGCTTACAATGAGCAGTTCTTC.

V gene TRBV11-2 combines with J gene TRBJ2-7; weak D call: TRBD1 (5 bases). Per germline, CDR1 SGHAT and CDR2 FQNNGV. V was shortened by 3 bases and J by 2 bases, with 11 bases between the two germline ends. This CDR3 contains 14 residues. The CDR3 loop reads CASSFYQGAYEQYF. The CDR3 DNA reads TGTGCCAGCAGCTTTTATCAAGGGGCCTACGAGCAGTACTTC.

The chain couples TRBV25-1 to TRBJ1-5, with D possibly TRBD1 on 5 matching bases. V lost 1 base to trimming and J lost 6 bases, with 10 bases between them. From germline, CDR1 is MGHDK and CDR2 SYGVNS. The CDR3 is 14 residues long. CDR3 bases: TGTGCCAGCAGTGAATTAGGGACGGGTCAGCCCCAGCATTTT. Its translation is CASSELGTGQPQHF.

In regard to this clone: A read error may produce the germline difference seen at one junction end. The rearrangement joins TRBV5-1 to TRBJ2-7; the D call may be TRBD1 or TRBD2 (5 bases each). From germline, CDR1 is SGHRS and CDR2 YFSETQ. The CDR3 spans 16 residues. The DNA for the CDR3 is TGCACCAGCAGCTTGGGGACCCCTGGCGGCTCCTACGAGCAGTACTTC. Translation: CTSSLGTPGGSYEQYF. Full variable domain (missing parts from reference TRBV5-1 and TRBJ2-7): KAGVTQTPRYLIKTRGQQVTLSCSPISGHRSVSWYQQTPGQGLQFLFEYFSETQRNKGNFPGRFSGRQFSNSRSEMNVSTLELGDSALYLCTSSLGTPGGSYEQYFGPGTRLTVT.